This T cell receptor (beta chain) came from a study of blood T cell repertoires in COVID-19. Looking at the study overall: Samples taken during acute and convalescent COVID-19 were collected in the United States, Italy and Spain. Nucleic acid was either cDNA or gDNA, and it came from T cells, B-cell-depleted T cells, or PBMCs.

This clone came up once. As originally analysed: The authors estimated nucleated cell counts from reference gene primer amplification. The repertoire was sequenced with immunoSEQ multiplex PCR; TCRdb's copy has only in-frame clones and lacks some. From that table come the V and J calls and clone size; the DNA was used to work out D and trimming. The sample includes almost 95,000 clones, approximately 84% of them seen just once. The CDR3 runs 15 residues. The J segment lost 6 bases and the V segment lost 0 bases, leaving 5 bases of the junction unmatched. The sequencing input was peripheral blood. This TCR was sampled from a man aged 60-69 years with acute or convalescent COVID-19. This rearrangement joins TRBV23-1 to TRBJ2-1, with 7 bases fitting TRBD1. TRBV23-1 is an open reading frame, and its role is uncertain. This CDR3 is CASSQSLQGFNEQFF. The CDR3 bases are TGCGCCAGCAGTCAATCGTTACAGGGGTTCAATGAGCAGTTCTTC.